These T cell receptor beta chains were read from a single sample in a study of Tregs in tolerant kidney transplant recipients. Profiled with immunoSEQ multiplex PCR; TCRdb holds only in-frame clones, not every one. The sample holds about 100,000 clones, 93% seen once. The source was CD4+ T cells from blood (PBMCs), collected 12 months after the transplant. Receptors were obtained from a human patient who received a combined kidney and bone marrow transplant. Some T cells may have come from the graft donor. CDR3s include the opening cysteine and the closing phenylalanine or tryptophan. D genes are given only for firm matches. A row's size may be missing; if present it is once, few, many or a size class.

13,TRBV7-9,-,TRBJ1-2,few,CASIPSGFVGYTF,TGTGCCAGCATCCCGTCAGGGTTTGTTGGCTACACCTTC
16,TRBV4-3,TRBD2,TRBJ2-3,-,CASSQLLAGNTDTQYF,TGCGCCAGCAGCCAATTACTAGCGGGGAACACAGATACGCAGTATTTT
14,TRBV7-2,TRBD1,TRBJ2-4,-,CASSLAGGRNIQYF,TGTGCCAGCAGCTTAGCAGGGGGCCGTAACATTCAGTACTTC
15,TRBV7-9,-,TRBJ1-1,-,CASSLVGQPNTEAFF,TGTGCCAGCAGCTTAGTCGGACAGCCGAACACTGAAGCTTTCTTT
12,TRBV19,-,TRBJ1-1,-,CASIGGRSEAFF,TGTGCCAGTATCGGGGGGCGATCTGAAGCTTTCTTT
15,TRBV4-3,TRBD1,TRBJ1-1,-,CASSQVDRVNTEAFF,TGCGCCAGCAGCCAAGTAGACAGGGTAAACACTGAAGCTTTCTTT
17,TRBV27,-,TRBJ2-5,-,CASSPGWGTPGIETQYF,TGTGCCAGCAGTCCGGGGTGGGGGACTCCGGGGATAGAGACCCAGTACTTC
14,TRBV5-1,-,TRBJ2-5,-,CASSLVSVIETQYF,TGCGCCAGCAGCTTGGTATCTGTTATAGAGACCCAGTACTTC
15,TRBV11-2,-,TRBJ2-5,-,CASSLDGQGGETQYF,TGTGCCAGCAGCTTAGATGGTCAGGGAGGCGAGACCCAGTACTTC
11,TRBV7-2,-,TRBJ1-1,many,CASSFYTEAFF,TGTGCCAGCTCCTTCTACACTGAAGCTTTCTTT
16,TRBV13,-,TRBJ2-3,once,CASSPVRGQQADTQYF,TGTGCCAGCAGCCCCGTCAGAGGACAGCAGGCAGATACGCAGTATTTT
18,TRBV5-6,TRBD2,TRBJ2-2,-,CASSKLAGGRTFSGELFF,TGTGCCAGCAGCAAACTAGCGGGAGGGCGAACATTCTCCGGGGAGCTGTTTTTT
15,TRBV5-4,TRBD1,TRBJ2-3,-,CASSLSRGQTDTQYF,TGTGCCAGCAGCCTCAGCAGGGGGCAAACAGATACGCAGTATTTT
19,TRBV4-2,TRBD2,TRBJ2-7,-,CASSQEGVGAGAKLYEQYF,TGTGCCAGCAGCCAAGAAGGGGTGGGAGCGGGGGCCAAACTCTACGAGCAGTACTTC
14,TRBV21-1,-,TRBJ2-5,-,CASSKQEGQETQYF,TGTGCCAGCAGCAAACAGGAGGGACAAGAGACCCAGTACTTC
14,TRBV7-2,TRBD2,TRBJ2-3,-,CASSLEGGFGTQYF,TGTGCCAGCAGCTTAGAGGGAGGGTTTGGTACGCAGTATTTT
12,TRBV5-5,-,TRBJ2-7,-,CASSVISYEQYF,TGTGCCAGCAGCGTAATATCTTACGAGCAGTACTTC
16,TRBV6-1,TRBD2,TRBJ2-1,-,CASSGRLAGSYNEQFF,TGTGCCAGCAGTGGACGACTAGCGGGATCCTACAATGAGCAGTTCTTC
16,TRBV19,TRBD1,TRBJ2-1,-,CASRTPGQGVPNEQFF,TGTGCCAGTAGGACTCCGGGACAGGGGGTCCCTAATGAGCAGTTCTTC
14,TRBV7-9,-,TRBJ1-6,-,CASSFSGEGSPLHF,TGTGCCAGCAGCTTTTCAGGGGAAGGATCACCCCTCCACTTT
13,TRBV6-6,-,TRBJ1-1,-,CASTTGMNTEAFF,TGTGCCAGCACTACAGGAATGAACACTGAAGCTTTCTTT
16,TRBV7-6,TRBD1,TRBJ2-7,-,CASSLASTGSAYEQYF,TGTGCCAGCAGCTTAGCTTCGACAGGGAGCGCCTACGAGCAGTACTTC
15,TRBV7-2,TRBD2,TRBJ2-7,-,CASSDSGGAFYEQYF,TGTGCCAGCAGCGACAGCGGGGGGGCCTTCTACGAGCAGTACTTC
15,TRBV10-3,-,TRBJ2-7,-,CAISVGQGRLYEQYF,TGTGCCATCAGCGTTGGCCAGGGTCGCCTCTACGAGCAGTACTTC
12,TRBV18,-,TRBJ1-1,-,CASSPGATEAFF,TGTGCCAGCTCACCAGGGGCCACTGAAGCTTTCTTT
17,TRBV7-6,TRBD2,TRBJ2-2,-,CASSSPSGSGGPGELFF,TGTGCCAGCAGCTCCCCATCGGGTAGCGGGGGACCCGGGGAGCTGTTTTTT
15,TRBV10-1,TRBD2,TRBJ2-5,-,CASKLRLAGQETQYF,TGCGCCAGCAAATTAAGACTAGCGGGGCAAGAGACCCAGTACTTC
17,TRBV5-5,TRBD1,TRBJ1-2,-,CASSLRQTTGTVYGYTF,TGTGCCAGCAGCTTGAGGCAGACGACCGGGACAGTCTATGGCTACACCTTC
13,TRBV6-5,-,TRBJ2-7,few,CASENRETYEQYF,TGTGCCAGCGAGAACAGGGAAACCTACGAGCAGTACTTC
14,TRBV7-9,-,TRBJ1-2,-,CASSFGIQGHGYTF,TGTGCCAGCAGCTTCGGTATACAGGGACATGGCTACACCTTC
16,TRBV15,TRBD1,TRBJ2-7,-,CATSRARTGGVYEQYF,TGTGCCACCAGCAGAGCCCGGACAGGGGGCGTCTACGAGCAGTACTTC